The 27 T cell receptor beta chains below all came from one sample that was sequenced in a study of response to subunit inactivated influenza vaccine (dated by TCRdb to the late 2010s). The library came from RT-PCR. The data were produced on an Illumina HiSeq 2500. TCRdb trimmed public reads at Q25 via fastp, called clones via MiXCR and kept in-frame beta chains. When rows share a CDR3 protein, they turn into one entry using the most common DNA and genes. This sample holds 500,000 or so distinct CDR3 sequences; 16% were observed only once. Less than 4% of the sample rests with the top ten. This sample comprised CD4+ T cells sorted from PBMCs, obtained about 23 months after vaccination. These receptors were obtained from a man between 50 and 69 years old who received an inactivated influenza vaccine. Donor details come from another sample of the same person, matched by shared clones.

The V call is TRBV4-2, the J call TRBJ2-1, with 12 bases that match TRBD2. V was pared by 5 bases and J by 0 bases, with 5 bases of the junction left unmatched. Germline loops: CDR1 LGHNA, CDR2 YNFKEQ. The CDR3 spans 17 residues. The CDR3 bases are TGTGCCAGCAGCAGTACTAGCGGGGGGAGCTCCTACAATGAGCAGTTCTTC. Protein: CASSSTSGGSSYNEQFF.

This clonotype showed up just a few times. V gene TRBV21-1 combines with J gene TRBJ2-5; the D call in the table, TRBD1, was not verified against the DNA. TRBV21-1 is listed as a pseudogene. CDR3 length: 13 amino acids. The CDR3 loop is CASSKGGVETQYF. DNA of the CDR3: TGTGCCAGCAGCAAAGGAGGGGTAGAGACCCAGTACTTC.

The chain uses TRBV4-3 and TRBJ1-2, with D hard to call. Germline V gene lookup returns CDR1 LGHNA and CDR2 YSLEER. V gave up 0 bases and J gave up 3 bases, with 14 bases separating them. The CDR3 sequence is 16 residues long. CDR3 protein: CASSQDLASNYYGYTF. For the CDR3, the DNA is TGCGCCAGCAGCCAAGATCTGGCGTCCAATTACTATGGCTACACCTTC.

The chain links TRBV20-1 to TRBJ1-5; D gene unclear. Germline V gene data show CDR1 as DFQATT and CDR2 as SNEGSKA (reference sequence). With 3 bases removed from V and 0 bases from J, the gap between germline ends came to 12 bases. There are 15 residues in the CDR3. CDR3 nucleotides: TGCAGTGCTAGGGTTGCATCGGGTAGCAATCAGCCCCAGCATTTT. Translating it yields CSARVASGSNQPQHF.

This chain connects TRBV5-1 to TRBJ2-5, with 11 bases that match TRBD1. This CDR3 region has 15 residues. The V segment lost 5 bases and the J segment 2 bases; nucleotides outside the gene matches: 5. Germline CDR1 is SGHRS and CDR2 is YFSETQ. The DNA of the CDR3 is TGCGCCAGCAGATCGGACAGGGGGCCACAAGAGACCCAGTACTTC. Amino acid sequence: CASRSDRGPQETQYF.

The chain employs TRBV5-1 and TRBJ2-2, with D perhaps TRBD2 (5 bases). The germline V and J ends were trimmed by 4 bases and 7 bases, with 14 bases remaining between them. In germline, CDR1 is SGHRS, CDR2 YFSETQ. CDR3 length: 14 residues. The chain's CDR3 is CASSVRTVGGELFF. Here the CDR3 DNA reads TGCGCCAGCAGCGTTCGGACTGTTGGCGGGGAGCTGTTTTTT.

This chain joins TRBV4-2 and TRBJ1-2; D might be TRBD1 (6 bases). Trimming took 0 bases from V and 2 from J, leaving 13 bases between them. This CDR3 region has 16 residues. CDR1 is LGHNA, CDR2 YNFKEQ, per germline. The CDR3 DNA sequence: TGTGCCAGCAGCCAAGAGCCCTGGACAGACAACTATGGCTACACCTTC. This translates into CASSQEPWTDNYGYTF.

The chain employs TRBV14 and TRBJ1-5; 10 bases match TRBD1. Germline CDR1 and CDR2: SGHDN and FVKESK. Trimming at V came to 0 bases and at J to 4 bases, leaving 6 bases not matched to a gene. This CDR3 has 17 amino acids. The chain's CDR3 is CASSQDDRQGANQPQHF. The CDR3 nucleotides are TGTGCCAGCAGCCAAGATGATCGACAGGGGGCGAATCAGCCCCAGCATTTT.

This clonotype was picked up a small number of times. V usage is TRBV27 and J usage is TRBJ1-2; 10 bases are shared with TRBD1. The V gene's germline CDR1 is MNHEY and CDR2 SMNVEV (reference sequence). J lost 7 bases, V lost 0 bases, and 8 bases had no gene match. The CDR3 is 16 residues long. The CDR3 nucleotides are TGTGCCAGCAGTTTATCCCTCGACAGGGGGCATCTTGGCTACACCTTC. The encoded protein is CASSLSLDRGHLGYTF.

The sample holds a few counts of this clonotype. This sequence joins TRBV20-1 and TRBJ1-6; 9 bases are shared with TRBD1. Germline values: CDR1 DFQATT, CDR2 SNEGSKA (reference sequence). Trimming cost V 1 base and J 1 base; bases outside gene matches: 5. CDR3 size: 17 residues. This CDR3 is CSARARGQGSYNSPLHF. The CDR3 DNA is TGCAGTGCTAGAGCCCGGGGACAGGGATCCTATAATTCACCCCTCCACTTT.

This clonotype was observed a handful of times. This chain joins TRBV5-1 and TRBJ1-1; D perhaps matches TRBD1 (6 bases). The V and J ends lost 3 bases and 2 bases respectively, with 11 bases between them. The CDR3 is 14 residues long. In germline, CDR1 is SGHRS, CDR2 YFSETQ. CDR3: CASSSGTLNTEAFF. CDR3 DNA: TGCGCCAGCAGCTCCGGGACACTCAACACTGAAGCTTTCTTT.

Here the CDR3 reads CATSRGQGFGYTF. The CDR3 bases are TGTGCCACCAGCAGAGGCCAGGGGTTTGGCTACACCTTC. V usage is TRBV15 and J usage is TRBJ1-2; possible D gene TRBD1, 6 bases. This CDR3 contains 13 residues. Germline CDR1 is LNHNV and CDR2 is YYDKDF (reference sequence). V was clipped by 1 base and J by 7 bases, with 10 bases between them.

The V and J genes are TRBV6-5 and TRBJ2-1; TRBD2 is a possible D gene (5 bases). Trimming took off 0 bases at V and 4 bases at J, with 13 bases between the two ends. The CDR3 sequence is 16 residues long. Germline loops: CDR1 MNHEY, CDR2 SVGAGI. The CDR3 DNA reads as TGTGCCAGCAGTTACTCGACTCCACGGACTTACAATGAGCAGTTCTTC. Its translation: CASSYSTPRTYNEQFF.

Turning to this clonotype: A much larger clonotype is one base distant, so this may be a read error. J is TRBJ2-1 and V is TRBV7-9; 11 positions match TRBD2. The CDR3 consists of 13 residues. V lost 7 bases to trimming and J lost 15 bases; unmatched junction nucleotides: 11. CDR1 and CDR2 (germline): SEHNR, FQNEAQ (reference sequence). The CDR3 loop reads CASTRTSGYHPFF. The CDR3 DNA sequence: TGTGCCAGCACTAGGACTAGCGGGTATCACCCGTTCTTC.

This clonotype has a count of ten or more. The chain employs TRBV5-1 and TRBJ1-1; D may be TRBD1 (5 bases). V was clipped by 3 bases and J by 6 bases, with 15 bases between them. CDR1 is SGHRS and CDR2 is YFSETQ in the germline V gene. The CDR3 has 14 amino acids. Here the CDR3 reads CASSSGGLRAEAFF. The CDR3 nucleotides are TGCGCCAGCAGCTCGGGGGGGTTGCGCGCTGAAGCTTTCTTT.

The table lists this clonotype with a few counts. The rearrangement uses TRBV11-2 and TRBJ2-1; D is unclear. The V gene lost 0 bases and the J gene lost 4 bases, with 16 bases spanning the gap. CDR1 and CDR2 from the germline V gene are SGHAT and FQNNGV. CDR3 length: 17 residues. This CDR3 reads CASSLDSQQRRYNEQFF. DNA for the CDR3: TGTGCCAGCAGCTTAGATTCCCAGCAGCGAAGATACAATGAGCAGTTCTTC.

This clonotype was recorded a few times. This rearrangement joins TRBV29-1 to TRBJ2-5; 10 nucleotides match TRBD2. Germline assignment: CDR1 SQVTM and CDR2 ANQGSEA. The CDR3 is 13 residues long. V gave up 5 bases and J gave up 1 base; unmatched junction bases: 1. The CDR3 region has the DNA TGCAGCGTTAGCGGGAGGGCCCAAGAGACCCAGTACTTC. Its protein product is CSVSGRAQETQYF.

This chain connects TRBV5-6 to TRBJ1-2; D remains unclear. The V end was cut by 3 bases, the J end by 0 bases, with 12 bases between. Germline V gives CDR1 SGHDT, CDR2 YYEEEE. The CDR3 sequence is 15 residues long. CDR3 nucleotides: TGTGCCAGCAGCTATCGGACTGTTTCTAACTATGGCTACACCTTC. Protein product: CASSYRTVSNYGYTF.

V is TRBV5-1 and J is TRBJ2-2; D unresolved. The germline CDR1 and CDR2 sequences are SGHRS and YFSETQ. The CDR3 length is 16 residues. With 0 bases removed from V and 0 bases from J, the gap between germline ends came to 9 bases. The CDR3 DNA is TGCGCCAGCAGCTTGGCCGGCAAATCGAACACCGGGGAGCTGTTTTTT. Protein sequence: CASSLAGKSNTGELFF.

This clonotype was observed a handful of times. The J gene is TRBJ2-7, the V gene TRBV9, with a tentative D call TRBD2 (6 bases). Trimming stripped 0 bases from V and 6 bases from J, with 7 bases between. CDR1 is SGDLS, CDR2 YYNGEE, per germline. CDR3 length: 12 amino acids. The CDR3 sequence: CASSVVGGEQYF. In DNA form, the CDR3 reads TGTGCCAGCAGCGTAGTGGGGGGCGAGCAGTACTTC.

V usage is TRBV15 and J usage is TRBJ2-5, with D possibly matching TRBD1 (6 bases). The V gene's germline CDR1 is LNHNV and CDR2 YYDKDF (reference sequence). The CDR3 totals 13 residues. V was trimmed by 5 bases and J by 3 bases, leaving 10 bases between them. CDR3 amino acids: CATSRDNKETQYF. The CDR3, as DNA: TGTGCCACCAGCCGGGACAACAAAGAGACCCAGTACTTC. Variable domain in full (rest from reference TRBV15 and TRBJ2-5): DAMVIQNPRYQVTQFGKPVTLSCSQTLNHNVMYWYQQKSSQAPKLLFHYYDKDFNNEADTPDNFQSRRPNTSFCFLDIRSPGLGDTAMYLCATSRDNKETQYFGPGTRLLVL.

The chain combines TRBV4-2 with TRBJ2-7; possible D gene TRBD2, 5 bases. The V end lost 0 bases, the J end lost 0 bases, and 12 bases lay between the germline ends. Germline V gene sequence: CDR1 LGHNA, CDR2 YNFKEQ. The CDR3 length is 16 residues. CDR3 bases: TGTGCCAGCAGCCAAGAGCCCACCCGGGACTCCTACGAGCAGTACTTC. Protein sequence: CASSQEPTRDSYEQYF.

The chain links TRBV20-1 to TRBJ1-5, with TRBD1 matching 10 bases. This CDR3 spans 15 amino acids. Germline V gives CDR1 DFQATT, CDR2 SNEGSKA (reference sequence). V gave up 5 bases and J gave up 5 bases; unmatched junction bases: 9. In nucleotides, the CDR3 is TGCAGTGCTCGCTGGTCCGGGACAGGGGATCAGCCCCAGCATTTT. This gives the protein CSARWSGTGDQPQHF.

The rearrangement links TRBV7-9 to TRBJ1-2, with 8 bases lining up with TRBD1. The junction had 9 bases not matched to a gene; V was cut back by 5 bases and J by 4 bases. In germline, CDR1 is SEHNR, CDR2 FQNEAQ (reference sequence). CDR3 length: 15 residues. The CDR3 loop reads CASSPGGAFGYGYTF. CDR3 bases: TGTGCCAGCAGCCCAGGGGGCGCGTTTGGCTATGGCTACACCTTC.

The rearrangement uses TRBV11-1 and TRBJ1-1; the match to TRBD1 covers 11 bases. Germline V gene data show CDR1 as SGHAT and CDR2 as FQDESV (reference sequence). The CDR3 covers 21 residues. V shed 1 base and J 2 bases; nucleotides not matched to a gene: 18. The CDR3 loop is CASSLGLIWTGGESGNTEAFF. The CDR3 nucleotides read TGTGCCAGCAGCTTAGGTCTGATCTGGACAGGGGGCGAGAGTGGAAACACTGAAGCTTTCTTT.

This clonotype has a handful of counts. For the CDR3, the DNA is TGTGCCAGCAGTTACGGCGGGACTCGCACAGATACGCAGTATTTT. Protein sequence: CASSYGGTRTDTQYF. This chain links TRBV6-2 or TRBV6-3 with TRBJ2-3; D is possibly TRBD2 (6 bases). CDR1 and CDR2 from the germline V gene are MNHEY and SVGEGT. The CDR3 length is 15 residues. The V and J ends lost 2 bases and 1 base respectively, with 10 bases between them.

V usage is TRBV7-9 and J usage is TRBJ1-2; D not resolved. Trimming removed 5 bases from V and 5 bases from J, with 12 bases in between. Germline CDR1 SEHNR, CDR2 FQNEAQ (reference sequence). CDR3 length equals 13 residues. The CDR3 reads CASSVGEGYGYTF. The CDR3 DNA sequence: TGTGCCAGCAGCGTAGGAGAAGGGTATGGCTACACCTTC. Drawing the rest from reference TRBV7-9 and TRBJ1-2, the complete variable domain is DTGVSQNPRHKITKRGQNVTFRCDPISEHNRLYWYRQTLGQGPEFLTYFQNEAQLEKSRLLSDRFSAERPKGSFSTLEIQRTEQGDSAMYLCASSVGEGYGYTFGSGTRLTVV.